This T cell receptor (beta chain) derives from a study of neurological immune-mediated disorders (dated by TCRdb to about 2019). General notes on the study: Using UMI-based sequencing, the study compared peripheral blood TCR-beta repertoires from patients with HTLV-I-associated myelopathy (HAM/TSP), patients with multiple sclerosis, and healthy controls. The cohort comprised roughly 65 subjects: around 15 HAM/TSP patients, around 34 multiple sclerosis patients and 20 healthy controls. Alongside PBMC samples, the set of more than 80 TCR-beta libraries contained longitudinal samples, technical triplicates, and paired CD4+ and CD8+ T-cell subsets that had been sorted.

The germline V gene encodes CDR1 MNHEY and CDR2 SVGAGI. Taken from cysteine to phenylalanine, the CDR3 has 14 residues. This entry keeps only the CDR3 DNA: 42 bases, framed from base 1. V loses 2 bases, J loses 8 bases, and the germline ends lie 15 bases apart. cDNA synthesis used template-switch 5'RACE with a primer carrying a 10-nucleotide random unique molecular identifier tagging each TCR transcript. Over 200 million TCR-beta sequences, covering 15-18 subjects, were produced in each sequencing run. The RNeasy kit was used for extraction of total RNA. The KAPA Real-time Library Amplification kit was used to amplify TCR-beta VDJ regions with primers targeting the TCR constant region and the 5'RACE anchor. Sample indexes and Illumina adaptors were added in a first PCR, and a second PCR then increased library yield. After Ampure bead purification, the roughly 650 bp TCR product was size-selected on a 2% E-gel SizeSelection system. Before pooling, library quality was assessed on a Bioanalyzer, concentration was determined with Qubit, and library quantification was performed with the Kapa Library Quantification kit. An Illumina HiSeq 2500 sequenced the libraries paired-end 2 x 150 bp. To increase sequence diversity, about 25-30% phiX was spiked into each library pool. The original methods were these. The UMI-based MiGEC pipeline processed quality-filtered reads and removed over 85% of raw TCR sequences during error correction. IMGT germline references were used for aligning VDJ genes, and each clonotype was defined as a unique CDR3 amino acid sequence together with its V-J genes. Clonal expansion, Shannon diversity and CDR3 relatedness (CalcPairwiseDistances, ClusterSamples) were evaluated with VDJtools, and phylogenetic trees were built with CLCbio workbench. Using coefficient-of-variation modelling across technical triplicates, the study counted a clone as expanded if it had at least 8 unique UMIs. TCRdb redid the processing of the public reads, applying fastp at Q25 and MiXCR, and retained in-frame beta chains. Rows are combined by CDR3 protein, so each entry shows the most common genes and DNA. What appears here as the V and J calls and clone size reflects TCRdb's work, not the paper's. The sample records around 20,000 distinct CDR3 sequences, 8% to 13% of which are singletons. The ten largest clones take up about 20% of the sample.

Overall study outcomes, separate from this receptor: Across subjects, expanded clones never shared an identical CDR3 amino acid sequence, which suggests that the TCR-beta repertoires in every group were private. The highest TCR clonal expansion was observed in HAM/TSP patients, whereas the lowest was observed in MS patients, even when compared with healthy controls.

For unsorted PBMC libraries, 2 million PBMCs were used after storage in RNAlater at -80 degrees C until RNA extraction. PBMCs were separated from peripheral blood using Ficoll-Hypaque density gradient centrifugation and then cryopreserved in liquid nitrogen. Worth noting for this clonotype: Its antigen remains unidentified. The sample holds no much larger clone one base away, and base qualities are not on file.

This sequence was found in a woman aged 55-75 years with HTLV-1-associated myelopathy (HAM/TSP). Sequencing used PBMCs. The chain is made from TRBV6-5 and TRBJ1-2; the D gene cannot be resolved reliably. The DNA reads as follows: TGTGCCAGCAGTTACGTACTGACGGGGAACGGCTACACCTTC. Its coded protein is CASSYVLTGNGYTF.